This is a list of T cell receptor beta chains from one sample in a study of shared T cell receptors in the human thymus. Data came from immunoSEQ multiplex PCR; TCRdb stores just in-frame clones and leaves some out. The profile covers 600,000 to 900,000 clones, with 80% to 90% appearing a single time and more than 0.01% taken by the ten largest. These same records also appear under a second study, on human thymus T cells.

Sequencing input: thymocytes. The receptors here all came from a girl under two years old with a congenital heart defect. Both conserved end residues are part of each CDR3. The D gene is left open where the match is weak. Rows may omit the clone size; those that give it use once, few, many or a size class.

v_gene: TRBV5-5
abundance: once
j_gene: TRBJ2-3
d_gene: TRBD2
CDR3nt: TGTGCCAGCAGCTTGGCTCGGACTAGCGGGGGCCACACCTCGGATACGCAGTATTTT
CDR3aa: CASSLARTSGGHTSDTQYF

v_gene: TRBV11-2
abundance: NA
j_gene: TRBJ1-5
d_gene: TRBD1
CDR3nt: TGTGCCAGCAGCTTAGATAAACGGACAGGGGTGGATCAGCCCCAGCATTTT
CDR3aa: CASSLDKRTGVDQPQHF

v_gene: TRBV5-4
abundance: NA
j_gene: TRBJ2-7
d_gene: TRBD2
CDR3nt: TGTGCCAGCAGCCGAGCTAGCGGGGGGCGGTACGAGCAGTACTTC
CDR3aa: CASSRASGGRYEQYF

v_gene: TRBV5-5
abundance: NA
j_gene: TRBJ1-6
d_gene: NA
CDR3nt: TGTGCCAGCAGCTTGGGTAAACAGTGGAATTCACCCCTCCACTTT
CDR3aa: CASSLGKQWNSPLHF

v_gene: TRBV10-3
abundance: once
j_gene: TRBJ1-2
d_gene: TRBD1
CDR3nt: TGTGCCATCATTCTACCCCGGGACAGCTATGGCTACACCTTC
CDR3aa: CAIILPRDSYGYTF

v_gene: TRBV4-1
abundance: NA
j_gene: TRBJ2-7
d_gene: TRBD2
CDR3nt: TGCGCCAGCAGCCAAGTTCGACTAGCGGGGGCCCCCTTCCACTACGAGCAGTACTTC
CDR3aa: CASSQVRLAGAPFHYEQYF

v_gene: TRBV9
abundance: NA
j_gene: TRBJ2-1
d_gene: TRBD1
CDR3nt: TGTGCCAGCAGCGCGGGACAGCTCAACAATGAGCAGTTCTTC
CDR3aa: CASSAGQLNNEQFF

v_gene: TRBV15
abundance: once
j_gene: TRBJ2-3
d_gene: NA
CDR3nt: TGTGCCACCAGCAGAGAAGAGCCGAACACAGATACGCAGTATTTT
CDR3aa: CATSREEPNTDTQYF

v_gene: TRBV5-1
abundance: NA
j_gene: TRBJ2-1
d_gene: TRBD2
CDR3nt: TGCGCCAGCAGCTTTGAAGGCGGGGGGCCGTACAATGAGCAGTTCTTC
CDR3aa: CASSFEGGGPYNEQFF

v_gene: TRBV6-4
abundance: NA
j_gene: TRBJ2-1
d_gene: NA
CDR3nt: TGTGCCAGCAGTGACGAGAACGGGGGAAATGAGCAGTTCTTC
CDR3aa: CASSDENGGNEQFF

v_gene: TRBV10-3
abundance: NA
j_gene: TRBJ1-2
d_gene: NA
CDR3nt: TGTGCCATCAGTCCCATGGGGGAGGCCTACTATGGCTACACCTTC
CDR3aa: CAISPMGEAYYGYTF

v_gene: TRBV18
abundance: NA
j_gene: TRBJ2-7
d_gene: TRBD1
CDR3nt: TGTGCCAGCTCACCCAGGACAGGGCCCTACGAGCAGTACTTC
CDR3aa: CASSPRTGPYEQYF

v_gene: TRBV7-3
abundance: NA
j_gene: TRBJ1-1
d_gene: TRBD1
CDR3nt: TGTGCCAGCAGCTTAAACAGGGGGACTGAAGCTTTCTTT
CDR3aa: CASSLNRGTEAFF

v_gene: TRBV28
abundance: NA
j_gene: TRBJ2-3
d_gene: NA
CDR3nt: TGTGCCAGCAGTTTCCAGATCACAGATACGCAGTATTTT
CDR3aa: CASSFQITDTQYF

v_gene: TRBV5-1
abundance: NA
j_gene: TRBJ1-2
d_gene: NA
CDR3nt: TGCGCCAGCAGCTTGGTGGCGGGGGGCTATGGCTACACCTTC
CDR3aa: CASSLVAGGYGYTF

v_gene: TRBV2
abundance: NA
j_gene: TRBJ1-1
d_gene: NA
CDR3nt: TGTGCCAGCCCCGAGCTACAGGGGAACACTGAAGCTTTCTTT
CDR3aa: CASPELQGNTEAFF

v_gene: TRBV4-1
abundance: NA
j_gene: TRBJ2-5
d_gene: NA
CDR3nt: TGCGCCAGCAGCCAAGAAGCTTTGTACCAAGAGACCCAGTACTTC
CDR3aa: CASSQEALYQETQYF

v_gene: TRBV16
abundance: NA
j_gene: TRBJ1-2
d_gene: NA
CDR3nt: TGTGCCAGCAGCCAGGGCACGGGAGGATATGGCTACACCTTC
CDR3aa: CASSQGTGGYGYTF

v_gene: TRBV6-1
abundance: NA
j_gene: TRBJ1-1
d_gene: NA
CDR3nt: TGTGCCAGCAGTGAAGAATCGGTCGCTGAAGCTTTCTTT
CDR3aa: CASSEESVAEAFF

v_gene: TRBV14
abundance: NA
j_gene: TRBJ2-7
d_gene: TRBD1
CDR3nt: TGTGCCAGCAGCCAAATACACAACAGGGGTAGAGATGAGCAGTACTTC
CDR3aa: CASSQIHNRGRDEQYF

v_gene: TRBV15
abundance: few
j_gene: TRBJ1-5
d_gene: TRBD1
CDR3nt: TGTGCCACCAGCAGCCGTAATAAACAGACAGGGAATTGGGGCAATCAGCCCCAGCATTTT
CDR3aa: CATSSRNKQTGNWGNQPQHF

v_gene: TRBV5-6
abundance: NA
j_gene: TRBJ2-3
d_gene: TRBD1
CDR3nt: TGTGCCAGCAGCTCATACCGAAAAGGACAGGAAAGCACAGATACGCAGTATTTT
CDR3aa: CASSSYRKGQESTDTQYF

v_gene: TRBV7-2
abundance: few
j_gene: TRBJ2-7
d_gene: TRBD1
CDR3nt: TGTGCCAGCAGCCAGGACCGGGACAGGGGTCACTACGAGCAGTACTTC
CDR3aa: CASSQDRDRGHYEQYF

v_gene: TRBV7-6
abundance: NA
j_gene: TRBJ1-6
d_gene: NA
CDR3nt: TGTGCCAGCAGCTTAAGTCCTGACACCCCGGGGTCACCCCTCCACTTT
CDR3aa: CASSLSPDTPGSPLHF

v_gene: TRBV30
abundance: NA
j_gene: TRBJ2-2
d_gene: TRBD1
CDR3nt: TGTGCCTGGAGTGCCGGGACAGGGGTCACCGGGGAGCTGTTTTTT
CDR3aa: CAWSAGTGVTGELFF

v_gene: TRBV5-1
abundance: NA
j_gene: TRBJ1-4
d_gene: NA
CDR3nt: TGCGCCAGCAGCTTGAACGGGCCGGGGCTGTTTTTT
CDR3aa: CASSLNGPGLFF

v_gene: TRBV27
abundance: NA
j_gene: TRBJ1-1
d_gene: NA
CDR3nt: TGTGCCAGCAGTTTGTCCGTTACTAGAGCTGAAGCTTTCTTT
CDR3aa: CASSLSVTRAEAFF

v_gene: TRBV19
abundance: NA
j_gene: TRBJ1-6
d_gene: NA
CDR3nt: TGTGCCAGCGGTTGGAATTCACCCCTCCACTTT
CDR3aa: CASGWNSPLHF

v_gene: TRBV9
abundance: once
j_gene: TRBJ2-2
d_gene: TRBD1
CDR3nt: TGTGCCAGCAGCGTAACGGGACAGCACAAACGCGCGAACACCGGGGAGCTGTTTTTT
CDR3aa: CASSVTGQHKRANTGELFF

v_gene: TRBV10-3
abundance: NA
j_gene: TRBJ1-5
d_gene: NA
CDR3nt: TGTGCCATCAGTGAGCCCAGGACGGGAGAGTGGGGCAATCAGCCCCAGCATTTT
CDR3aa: CAISEPRTGEWGNQPQHF

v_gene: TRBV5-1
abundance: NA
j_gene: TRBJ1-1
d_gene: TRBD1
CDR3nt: TGCGCCAGCAGTTACGGCCAGGGGGCGCGAATTGCTGAAGCTTTCTTT
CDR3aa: CASSYGQGARIAEAFF

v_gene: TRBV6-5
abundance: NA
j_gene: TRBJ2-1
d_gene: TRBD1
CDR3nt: TGTGCCAGCAGCCTACGGGACAGGTCCAATGAGCAGTTCTTC
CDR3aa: CASSLRDRSNEQFF

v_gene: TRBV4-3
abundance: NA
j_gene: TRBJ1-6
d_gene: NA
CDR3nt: TGCGCCAGCAGCCAAGTTGTTGGCTGTTCCTATAATTCACCCCTCCACTTT
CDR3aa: CASSQVVGCSYNSPLHF

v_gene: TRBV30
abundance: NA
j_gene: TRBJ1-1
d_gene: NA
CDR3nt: TGTGCCTGGAGCGTATTCAGGGGCATGAACACTGAAGCTTTCTTT
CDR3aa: CAWSVFRGMNTEAFF

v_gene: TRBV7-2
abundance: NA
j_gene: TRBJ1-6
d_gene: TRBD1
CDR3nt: TGTGCCAGCAGCTTAGCCCCGACAGGGACGTATTTTTCGCTGACCTATAATTCACCCCTCCACTTT
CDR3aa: CASSLAPTGTYFSLTYNSPLHF

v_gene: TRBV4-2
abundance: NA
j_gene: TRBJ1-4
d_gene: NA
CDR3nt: TGTGCCAGCAGCCAAAGTCGGGAAAAACTGTTTTTT
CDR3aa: CASSQSREKLFF

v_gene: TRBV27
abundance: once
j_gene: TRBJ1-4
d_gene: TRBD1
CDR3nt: TGTGCCAGCAGCCGAGGCCCGGGACAGAATGAAAAACTGTTTTTT
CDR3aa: CASSRGPGQNEKLFF

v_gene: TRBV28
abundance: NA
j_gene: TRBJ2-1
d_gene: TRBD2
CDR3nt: TGTGCCAGCAGTTTACACGCCGGGACTAGCGGGGGTAATGAGCAGTTCTTC
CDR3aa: CASSLHAGTSGGNEQFF

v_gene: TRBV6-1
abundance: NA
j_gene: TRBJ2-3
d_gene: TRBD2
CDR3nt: TGTGCCAGCCCTAGCGGAGATACGCAGTATTTT
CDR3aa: CASPSGDTQYF

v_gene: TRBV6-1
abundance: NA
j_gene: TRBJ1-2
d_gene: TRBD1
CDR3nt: TGTGCCAGCAATCACAGGGGTATCTATGGCTACACCTTC
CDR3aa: CASNHRGIYGYTF